Listed here is a single TCR beta chain. Germline trimming cut 0 bases from V and 7 bases from J; bases unmatched to any gene: 4. The length of the CDR3 is 14 residues. CDR1 is SGHNT, CDR2 YYREEE, per germline (reference sequence). The data originate from a study of OX40 agonist ivuxolimab in advanced cancers. Measured with immunoSEQ multiplex PCR; TCRdb has only the in-frame clones, and not every one. The sample gives about 22,000 clones, roughly 80% of which show up once; about 13% is in the top ten. This receptor was identified in an adult with an advanced solid tumor such as melanoma, head and neck, liver or kidney cancer. The chain couples TRBV5-4 to TRBJ2-1; 7 bases line up with TRBD2. The source was CD4+ or CD8+ T cells sorted from blood, collected in a trial of the OX40 agonist ivuxolimab. The CDR3 DNA reads TGTGCCAGCAGCTTGGTGGCGGGGGATAATGAGCAGTTCTTC. Translating gives CASSLVAGDNEQFF. The full variable domain, rest sourced from reference TRBV5-4 and TRBJ2-1, is ETGVTQSPTHLIKTRGQQVTLRCSSQSGHNTVSWYQQALGQGPQFIFQYYREEENGRGNFPPRFSGLQFPNYSSELNVNALELDDSALYLCASSLVAGDNEQFFGPGTRLTVL.